The 18 T cell receptor beta chains given below trace back to one sample, sequenced in a study of blood T cell repertoires in COVID-19. The data were produced by immunoSEQ multiplex PCR, yet TCRdb's version contains in-frame clones alone and is incomplete. In the table there are roughly 200,000 clones, roughly 82% of which are singletons. The sequenced material came from PBMCs or T cells enriched from blood (not recorded which). The origin of the receptors is a woman in her sixties or seventies with acute COVID-19.

The chain joins TRBV7-9 to TRBJ1-2; 7 bases agree with TRBD1. Germline values: CDR1 SEHNR, CDR2 FQNEAQ (reference sequence). The CDR3 is 14 residues long. J gave up 2 bases and V 7 bases, and 7 bases lay outside the gene matches. The CDR3 protein is CASTTGQINYGYTF. The CDR3 nucleotides are TGTGCCAGCACCACGGGACAGATCAACTATGGCTACACCTTC.

CDR3 sequence reads: CASSRGGANVLTF. The CDR3, as DNA: TGTGCCAGCAGTCGAGGGGGGGCCAACGTCCTGACTTTC. The rearrangement links TRBV12-3 or TRBV12-4 to TRBJ2-6; tentatively, D is TRBD2 (5 bases). This CDR3 region has 13 residues. With 5 bases removed from V and 4 bases from J, the gap between germline ends came to 6 bases.

The chain couples TRBV6-5 to TRBJ1-3; no definite D call. Germline V CDR1 and CDR2: MNHEY, SVGAGI. Trimming left V 7 bases short and J 7 bases short, with 11 bases between. CDR3 length equals 12 residues. The CDR3, as DNA: TGTGCCAGCAAAACCTCCGGGAACACCATATATTTT. Its translation is CASKTSGNTIYF.

The gene calls are TRBV29-1 and TRBJ2-2; no definite D call. The germline CDR1 and CDR2 sequences are SQVTM and ANQGSEA. Trimming left V 1 base short and J 4 bases short, with 4 bases between. The CDR3 extends over 12 amino acids. Here the CDR3 reads CSVEVLTGELFF. The CDR3 nucleotides are TGCAGCGTTGAAGTTCTCACCGGGGAGCTGTTTTTT.

This clone was counted a single time. In nucleotides, the CDR3 is TGTGCCAGCGAACAGGGGGGCAAAAACATTCAGTACTTC. The encoded protein is CASEQGGKNIQYF. This rearrangement joins TRBV2 to TRBJ2-4; 8 nucleotides align to TRBD1. Germline V CDR1 and CDR2: SNHLY, FYNNEI. With 8 bases clipped from V and 3 bases from J, the junction kept 3 bases outside the gene matches. This CDR3 is built from 13 residues.

This chain uses TRBV10-3 with TRBJ2-1; the match to TRBD1 covers 7 bases. Per germline, CDR1 ENHRY and CDR2 SYGVKD. Unmatched junction bases numbered 16, after V lost 7 bases and J lost 10 bases. The CDR3 is made up of 15 amino acids. CDR3 protein: CAINKGTLGGEEQFF. The CDR3, as DNA: TGTGCCATCAATAAAGGGACCTTAGGGGGCGAAGAGCAGTTCTTC.

This chain links TRBV4-3 with TRBJ1-5; TRBD1 matches at 7 bases. CDR3 size: 15 residues. Germline V lookup: CDR1 LGHNA, CDR2 YSLEER. Trimming removed 0 bases from V and 7 bases from J; junction bases left unmatched: 6. The CDR3: CASSQETGIPQPQHF. The CDR3 coding sequence is TGCGCCAGCAGCCAAGAGACAGGGATCCCCCAGCCCCAGCATTTT.

This clone was counted only a few times. This chain links TRBV7-9 with TRBJ1-1; TRBD1 matches 7 bases. Trimming removed 2 bases from V and 3 bases from J; junction bases left unmatched: 9. This CDR3 is 16 amino acids long. Germline CDR1 is SEHNR and CDR2 is FQNEAQ (reference sequence). The CDR3 bases are TGTGCCAGCAGCTTAAGGCCAGGGGGAGAGGACACTGAAGCTTTCTTT. Amino acid sequence: CASSLRPGGEDTEAFF.

The rearrangement uses TRBV7-8 and TRBJ2-7; 9 positions match TRBD2. The V and J ends lost 1 base and 1 base, in that order; junction bases with no gene match: 5. Germline CDR1 reads SGHVS; CDR2 reads FQNEAQ. The CDR3 consists of 16 residues. The CDR3 DNA is TGTGCCAGCAGCTTAGGGCTAGCGGGGCTTTCCTACGAGCAGTACGTC. Its protein product is CASSLGLAGLSYEQYV.

About this clone itself: Other DNA sequences within the sample encode an identical CDR3. The CDR3 nucleotides are TGTGCCAGCAGCTTAACAGGGAGCAATCAGCCCCAGCATTTT. It is translated as CASSLTGSNQPQHF. The chain carries TRBV7-9 and TRBJ1-5; possibly TRBD1 for D (6 bases). The V and J ends lost 2 bases and 1 base respectively, with 6 bases between them. The CDR3 is 14 amino acids. In germline, CDR1 is SEHNR, CDR2 FQNEAQ (reference sequence).

This clone was seen just once. This chain uses TRBV5-1 with TRBJ2-2; D may be TRBD1 (5 bases). The CDR3 length is 14 residues. V lost 7 bases to trimming and J lost 5 bases, with 15 bases between them. Germline-derived CDR1 and CDR2 are SGHRS and YFSETQ. CDR3 loop: CASAGVRATGELFF. The CDR3 bases are TGCGCCAGCGCTGGAGTCAGGGCGACCGGGGAGCTGTTTTTT.

This clone turned up a few times. The rearrangement uses TRBV7-8 and TRBJ1-1, with D possibly TRBD1 on 6 matching bases. The CDR3 loop spans 15 amino acids. CDR1 is SGHVS and CDR2 is FQNEAQ in the germline V gene. V was cut by 5 bases and J by 4 bases, with 17 bases left in between. The CDR3 here is CASSPRGHMTTEAFF. The CDR3 bases are TGTGCCAGCAGCCCCCGGGGACACATGACCACTGAAGCTTTCTTT.

The chain has TRBV9 and TRBJ2-1; 7 bases map to TRBD1. This CDR3 has 14 residues. J was trimmed by 8 bases and V by 3 bases; bases with no gene match: 8. Germline assignment: CDR1 SGDLS and CDR2 YYNGEE. CDR3 sequence: CASSEDTQGDEQFF. The CDR3 region has the DNA TGTGCCAGCAGCGAGGACACCCAGGGGGATGAGCAGTTCTTC.

This chain uses TRBV5-1 with TRBJ1-1; tentatively, D is TRBD1 (6 bases). Deletions cut 2 bases from V and 1 base from J, with 9 bases between. There are 14 residues in the CDR3. From germline, CDR1 is SGHRS and CDR2 YFSETQ. CDR3 region: CASSLMDRNTEAFF. DNA for the CDR3: TGCGCCAGCAGCTTAATGGACAGGAACACTGAAGCTTTCTTT. The full variable domain, in which reference TRBV5-1 and TRBJ1-1 provide the parts outside the CDR3, is KAGVTQTPRYLIKTRGQQVTLSCSPISGHRSVSWYQQTPGQGLQFLFEYFSETQRNKGNFPGRFSGRQFSNSRSEMNVSTLELGDSALYLCASSLMDRNTEAFFGQGTRLTVV.

The CDR3 sequence is CASSQHREQPQHF. In DNA, the CDR3 is TGCGCCAGCAGCCAACACAGGGAACAGCCCCAGCATTTT. This chain joins TRBV4-1 and TRBJ1-5; D may be TRBD1 (6 bases). Germline V gene sequence: CDR1 MGHRA, CDR2 YSYEKL. V lost 2 bases and J 7 bases, leaving 9 bases between the germline ends. The CDR3 has 13 amino acids.

This clone was seen only a few times. The chain couples TRBV6-5 to TRBJ1-5; D is possibly TRBD1 (6 bases). The V gene lost 8 bases and the J gene lost 7 bases, with 18 bases spanning the gap. Germline V lookup: CDR1 MNHEY, CDR2 SVGAGI. The CDR3 is 14 residues long. DNA of the CDR3: TGTGCCAGCCGAGCAGTTCTCCAGGGGCAGCCCCAGCATTTT. Amino acids: CASRAVLQGQPQHF.

The gene calls are TRBV19 and TRBJ2-3; no firm D call. V lost 5 bases, J lost 0 bases, and 3 bases lay in between. Germline CDR1 LNHDA, CDR2 SQIVND (reference sequence). This CDR3 has 12 amino acids. The CDR3 DNA is TGTGCCAGTAGTCCTAGCACAGATACGCAGTATTTT. Encoded protein: CASSPSTDTQYF.

V gene TRBV7-2 combines with J gene TRBJ2-3; D perhaps matches TRBD2 (6 bases). V gave up 3 bases and J gave up 1 base, with 8 bases separating them. CDR3 length: 14 amino acids. The V gene's germline CDR1 is SGHTA and CDR2 FQGNSA. CDR3 in amino acids: CASSLASGTDTQYF. In nucleotides, the CDR3 is TGTGCCAGCAGCTTGGCTAGCGGCACAGATACGCAGTATTTT.